Included here is one T cell receptor (beta chain) sequence, with context. Antigen unknown. Germline V gene sequence: CDR1 SNHLY, CDR2 FYNNEI. The CDR3 is made up of 18 amino acids. Germline trimming cut 6 bases from V and 2 bases from J; bases unmatched to any gene: 14. This sample is drawn from a study of cytomegalovirus exposure and HLA in healthy donors. Overall study results and limits: A few of the chains that were CMV-associated were confirmed in vitro to be specific for CMV antigens. An observed cluster of highly shared sequence variants was recorded as a likely sequencing artifact. Among TCR sequences, most were rare, though some public TCRs appeared in many donors.

The PCR contained 60 Vbeta and 13 Jbeta primers. The table came from immunoSEQ multiplex PCR; TCRdb's copy has only in-frame clones and leaves some out. This table holds 120,000 to 150,000 clones, 76% found once. This rearrangement joins TRBV2 to TRBJ2-2; 8 nucleotides match TRBD2. This sequence was found in a man aged 35 to 55 in good health and CMV-seronegative. Source material: PBMCs. The CDR3 loop reads CASRDLLAGGFNTGELFF. The CDR3 nucleotides read TGTGCCAGCAGGGACCTACTGGCGGGGGGCTTCAACACCGGGGAGCTGTTTTTT.